This TCR beta chain was captured by sequencing in a study of T cells in Graves' hyperthyroidism and ophthalmopathy. Template material for amplifying TCR beta CDR3 regions consisted of RNA transcripts. The study used the HTBI primer set for a first-round RT-PCR of the TCR CDR3. From the multiplex PCR reads, TCRdb called clonotypes with MiXCR, one entry per CDR3 protein. The top ten clones hold about 14% of a sample with about 400,000 distinct CDR3 sequences, around 14% of them seen once. Whole-study findings and limits: Among clonotypes expanded in thyroid above 0.001, most were also found in blood. Ophthalmopathy was identified by the model a median about 6 months ahead of onset.

The CDR3 contains 15 residues. From germline, CDR1 is SGDLS and CDR2 YYNGEE. J gave up 5 bases and V 0 bases, and 4 bases lay outside the gene matches. This clonotype was seen repeatedly, ten times or more. Its specificity is not known. What was sequenced was blood. The chain recombines TRBV9 with TRBJ2-1, with TRBD2 identical over 8 bases. This clonotype was obtained from a young woman with Graves' hyperthyroidism. CDR3 coding DNA: TGTGCCAGCAGCGTAGCGGGAGGGACCCACAATGAGCAGTTCTTC. Protein product: CASSVAGGTHNEQFF.